One sample yielded the 17 T cell receptor beta chains listed below, sequenced in a study of control samples from healthy donors and cancer patients. TCRdb keeps only in-frame clones here, not all; method: immunoSEQ multiplex PCR. Among 150,000 to 200,000 clones listed, 90% were seen once. Material for sequencing was blood. The source of these receptors is a woman between 50 and 59 years old in good health.

The chain employs TRBV30 and TRBJ1-4, with D possibly being TRBD1 (5 bases). Trimming removed 8 bases from V and 8 bases from J, with 21 bases in between. There are 14 residues in the CDR3. Germline V gene sequence: CDR1 GTSNPN, CDR2 SVGIG (reference sequence). The CDR3 nucleotides read TGTGCCCGCCGGGGGAGGGGTGGAGGGGAAAAACTGTTTTTT. Translated, it gives CARRGRGGGEKLFF.

This CDR3 is CATTRGETYEQYF. Here the CDR3 DNA reads TGTGCCACCACCCGGGGGGAGACCTACGAGCAGTACTTC. The chain carries TRBV10-3 and TRBJ2-7; 7 bases are shared with TRBD2. CDR1 and CDR2 (germline): ENHRY, SYGVKD. Trimming at V came to 10 bases and at J to 2 bases, leaving 8 bases not matched to a gene. This CDR3 has 13 amino acids.

V usage is TRBV7-2 and J usage is TRBJ1-1, with D possibly TRBD1 on 5 matching bases. This CDR3 has 16 amino acids. Germline assignment: CDR1 SGHTA and CDR2 FQGNSA. V was pared by 1 base and J by 5 bases, with 17 bases between. The CDR3: CASSLGGARVRTEAFF. In DNA form, the CDR3 reads TGTGCCAGCAGCTTAGGAGGTGCCAGGGTGCGGACTGAAGCTTTCTTT.

The table lists this clone with a few counts. This sequence joins TRBV3-1 (or the pseudogene TRBV3-2) and TRBJ2-1; D tentatively reads TRBD1 or TRBD2 (5 bases each). Germline values: CDR1 LGHDT, CDR2 YNNKEL (reference sequence). The CDR3 is made up of 15 amino acids. V was cut by 4 bases and J by 2 bases, with 12 bases left in between. CDR3 coding DNA: TGTGCCAGCAGCCGAGGGGCGGAAACCTACAATGAGCAGTTCTTC. Encoded protein: CASSRGAETYNEQFF.

The chain employs TRBV7-9 and TRBJ2-1; D unresolved. V shed 3 bases and J shed 7 bases, with 16 bases lying between them. This CDR3 has 15 residues. Germline values: CDR1 SEHNR, CDR2 FQNEAQ (reference sequence). The CDR3 here is CASSLGADRWNEQFF. The CDR3 nucleotides are TGTGCCAGCAGCTTGGGTGCGGACCGGTGGAATGAGCAGTTCTTC.

V and J are TRBV18 and TRBJ1-2; D call uncertain. Germline assignment: CDR1 KGHSH and CDR2 LQKENI. The V end lost 2 bases, the J end lost 4 bases, and 11 bases lay between the germline ends. There are 14 residues in the CDR3. In DNA, the CDR3 is TGTGCCAGCTCACCAGCAGGCCAAATCTATGGCTACACCTTC. Protein: CASSPAGQIYGYTF.

The chain links TRBV7-2 to TRBJ1-5; weak D call: TRBD1 (5 bases). CDR3 length equals 15 residues. The ends were cut back, 5 bases at V and 3 bases at J, with 14 bases in the middle. CDR1 is SGHTA and CDR2 is FQGNSA in the germline V gene. The CDR3: CASSPWDGANQPQHF. CDR3 nucleotides: TGTGCCAGCAGCCCATGGGACGGGGCCAATCAGCCCCAGCATTTT.

J is TRBJ2-2 and V is TRBV9, with D unresolved. V gave up 1 base and J gave up 7 bases, with 5 bases separating them. In germline, CDR1 is SGDLS, CDR2 YYNGEE. The CDR3 spans 12 residues. The CDR3 region is CASSVLGGELFF. In nucleotides, the CDR3 is TGTGCCAGCAGCGTACTGGGCGGGGAGCTGTTTTTT. The complete variable domain, with remaining parts taken from reference TRBV9 and TRBJ2-2, reads DSGVTQTPKHLITATGQRVTLRCSPRSGDLSVYWYQQSLDQGLQFLIQYYNGEERAKGNILERFSAQQFPDLHSELNLSSLELGDSALYFCASSVLGGELFFGEGSRLTVL.

The chain uses TRBV6-4 and TRBJ2-2; possibly TRBD1 for D (6 bases). V was cut by 8 bases and J by 0 bases, with 10 bases left in between. This CDR3 comprises 14 residues. Per germline, CDR1 MRHNA and CDR2 SNTAGT. In DNA form, the CDR3 reads TGTGCCAGCCAACAGGGATCGAACACCGGGGAGCTGTTTTTT. It translates to CASQQGSNTGELFF.

The chain carries TRBV30 and TRBJ1-1, with D unresolved. Germline CDR1 reads GTSNPN; CDR2 reads SVGIG (reference sequence). This CDR3 region has 13 residues. V was cut by 0 bases and J by 5 bases, with 10 bases left in between. The CDR3 region is CAWSVLARTEAFF. Written as DNA, the CDR3 is TGTGCCTGGAGTGTCCTGGCGAGAACTGAAGCTTTCTTT.

The rearrangement joins TRBV9 to TRBJ2-3; D perhaps matches TRBD2 (6 bases). Germline V lookup: CDR1 SGDLS, CDR2 YYNGEE. The length of the CDR3 is 16 residues. The ends were cut back, 0 bases at V and 1 base at J, with 12 bases in the middle. CDR3 region: CASSVELTGGTDTQYF. The CDR3, as DNA: TGTGCCAGCAGCGTAGAGTTAACGGGGGGCACAGATACGCAGTATTTT.

The CDR3 loop reads CAWSLGTGGYEQYF. CDR3 sequence (DNA): TGTGCCTGGAGTCTCGGGACAGGGGGGTACGAGCAGTACTTC. The chain employs TRBV30 and TRBJ2-7; 11 bases are shared with TRBD1. This CDR3 region has 14 residues. Germline V lookup: CDR1 GTSNPN, CDR2 SVGIG (reference sequence). The V and J ends lost 2 bases and 4 bases, in that order; junction bases with no gene match: 4.

This sequence joins TRBV10-1 and TRBJ2-3; 11 bases align to TRBD2. The junction had 0 bases not matched to a gene; V was cut back by 0 bases and J by 4 bases. This CDR3 spans 15 amino acids. CDR1 WNHNN and CDR2 SYGVQD come from the germline V gene (reference sequence). CDR3 residues: CASSESSGGADTQYF. As DNA, the CDR3 is TGCGCCAGCAGTGAGTCTAGCGGGGGGGCAGATACGCAGTATTTT.

This sequence joins TRBV29-1 and TRBJ1-3, with 7 bases that match TRBD1. Unmatched junction bases numbered 2, after V lost 3 bases and J lost 0 bases. CDR1 is SQVTM and CDR2 is ANQGSEA in the germline V gene. This CDR3 is built from 14 residues. The CDR3 spells CSVETGISGNTIYF. In nucleotides, the CDR3 is TGCAGCGTTGAGACAGGGATCTCTGGAAACACCATATATTTT.

The V and J genes are TRBV11-1 and TRBJ2-7; 7 bases are shared with TRBD2. This CDR3 comprises 14 residues. Germline-derived CDR1 and CDR2 are SGHAT and FQDESV (reference sequence). With 3 bases clipped from V and 2 bases from J, the junction kept 4 bases outside the gene matches. CDR3 in amino acids: CASSLASGTYEQYF. In DNA, the CDR3 is TGTGCCAGCAGCTTGGCTAGCGGTACCTACGAGCAGTACTTC.

The CDR3 region has the DNA TGTGCCAGTAGTACCCTATCAAGGACTAGCGGGAGGGATACGCAGTATTTT. Encoded protein: CASSTLSRTSGRDTQYF. The rearrangement uses TRBV19 and TRBJ2-3, with 14 bases matching TRBD2. Trimming at V came to 4 bases and at J to 6 bases, leaving 9 bases not matched to a gene. Germline V gene sequence: CDR1 LNHDA, CDR2 SQIVND (reference sequence). There are 17 residues in the CDR3.

The J gene is TRBJ2-5, the V gene TRBV5-5; maybe TRBD1 (6 bases). Germline V gene sequence: CDR1 SGHKS, CDR2 YYEKEE (reference sequence). V was clipped by 4 bases and J by 3 bases, with 13 bases between them. There are 14 residues in the CDR3. This CDR3 is CASSRGTGKETQYF. CDR3 DNA sequence: TGTGCCAGCAGCCGGGGAACAGGGAAAGAGACCCAGTACTTC. Full variable domain (outside the CDR3, taken from reference TRBV5-5 and TRBJ2-5): DAGVTQSPTHLIKTRGQQVTLRCSPISGHKSVSWYQQVLGQGPQFIFQYYEKEERGRGNFPDRFSARQFPNYSSELNVNALLLGDSALYLCASSRGTGKETQYFGPGTRLLVL.